This T cell receptor (beta chain) was documented in a study of blood T cell repertoires in COVID-19. Study details: T cells, B-cell-depleted T cells, or PBMCs supplied cDNA or gDNA.

In the authors' workflow: Amplification of reference gene primers provided the estimated nucleated cell counts. Method: immunoSEQ multiplex PCR; TCRdb's copy keeps in-frame clones and lacks some. Clonal size and the V and J genes are those of that table, whereas D and trimming came from the DNA. The repertoire consists of fewer than 350,000 clones, with 88% occurring once and the leading ten covering 9% to 9.5%. V was trimmed by 3 bases and J by 3 bases, leaving 14 bases between them. The germline gives CDR1 LNHDA, CDR2 SQIVND (reference sequence). The CDR3 length is 16 residues. The sample consisted of peripheral blood. The chain links TRBV19 to TRBJ2-2; D gene unclear. This clonotype was sampled from a man aged 18 to 29 with active or convalescent COVID-19. In nucleotides, the CDR3 is TGTGCCAGTAGTATCGTTCATACTACATACACCGGGGAGCTGTTTTTT. It translates to CASSIVHTTYTGELFF.